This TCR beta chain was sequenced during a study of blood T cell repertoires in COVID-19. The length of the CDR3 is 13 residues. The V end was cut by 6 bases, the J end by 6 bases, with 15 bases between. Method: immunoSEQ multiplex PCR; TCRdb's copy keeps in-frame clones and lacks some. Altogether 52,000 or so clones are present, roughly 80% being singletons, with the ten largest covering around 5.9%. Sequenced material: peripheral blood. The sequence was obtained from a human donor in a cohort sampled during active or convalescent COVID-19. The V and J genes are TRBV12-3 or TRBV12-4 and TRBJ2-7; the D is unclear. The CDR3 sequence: CASRFSASGEQYF. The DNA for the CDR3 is TGTGCCAGCAGGTTTTCGGCATCGGGCGAGCAGTACTTC.